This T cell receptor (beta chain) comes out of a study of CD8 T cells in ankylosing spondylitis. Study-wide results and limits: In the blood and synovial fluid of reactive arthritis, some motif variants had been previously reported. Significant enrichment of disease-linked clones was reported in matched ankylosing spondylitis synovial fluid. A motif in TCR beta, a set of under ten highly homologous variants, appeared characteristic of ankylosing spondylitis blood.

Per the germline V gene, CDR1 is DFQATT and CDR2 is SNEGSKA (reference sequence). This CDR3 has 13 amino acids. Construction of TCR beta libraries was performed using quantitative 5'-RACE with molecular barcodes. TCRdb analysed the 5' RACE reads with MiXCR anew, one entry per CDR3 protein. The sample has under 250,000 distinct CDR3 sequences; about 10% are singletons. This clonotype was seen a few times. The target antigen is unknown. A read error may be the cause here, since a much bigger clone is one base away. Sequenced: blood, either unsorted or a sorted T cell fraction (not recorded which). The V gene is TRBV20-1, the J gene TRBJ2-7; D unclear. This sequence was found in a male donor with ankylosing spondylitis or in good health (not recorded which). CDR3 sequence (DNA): TGCAGTGCCCGAGAGTCACAGCCCTACGCGCAGTACTTC. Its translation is CSARESQPYAQYF.